These T cell receptor beta chains were read from a single sample in a study of T-cell memory formation after mild COVID-19. TCRdb itself ran the 5' RACE reads through MiXCR, one entry per CDR3 protein. The data show about 260,000 distinct CDR3 sequences, over 7% seen once. The sequenced sample was PBMCs or a T cell subset sorted from them (not recorded which). The origin of the receptors is a man aged 18 to 30 who had mild COVID-19 (a few samples of this study predate the infection). Cell type and time point are not known. Each CDR3 is given with its conserved first and last residue. D genes are given only for firm matches. Size is omitted from some rows. Given values are once, few, many or a class for expanded clones.

d_call,j_call,v_call,clone_size,cdr3_aa,cdr3_nt
TRBD1,TRBJ1-1,TRBV5-1,.,CASSSHPGQGADTEAFF,TGCGCCAGCAGCTCCCACCCCGGACAGGGAGCGGACACTGAAGCTTTCTTT
.,TRBJ2-7,TRBV5-1,.,CASSQGFGSYEQYF,TGCGCCAGCAGCCAGGGGTTTGGCTCCTACGAGCAGTACTTC
.,TRBJ1-2,TRBV12-3/TRBV12-4,once,CASSPDGLGYGYTF,TGTGCCAGCAGTCCGGACGGCCTCGGCTATGGCTACACCTTC
TRBD1,TRBJ1-1,TRBV6-6,few,CASTVQGASTEAFF,TGTGCCAGCACGGTACAGGGGGCGTCGACTGAAGCTTTCTTT
TRBD2,TRBJ2-7,TRBV5-1,few,CASSLRLAGPTHEQYF,TGCGCCAGCAGCTTGAGGCTAGCGGGACCAACACACGAGCAGTACTTC
.,TRBJ2-1,TRBV21-1,.,CARGQGVHNEQFF,TGTGCCAGGGGACAGGGGGTACACAATGAGCAGTTCTTC
.,TRBJ2-1,TRBV20-1,.,CSASGLSSYNEQFF,TGCAGTGCTAGCGGCTTGAGCTCCTACAATGAGCAGTTCTTC
.,TRBJ2-7,TRBV18,few,CASSRGPGGEQYF,TGTGCCAGCTCCAGGGGCCCCGGGGGTGAGCAGTACTTC
TRBD1,TRBJ1-2,TRBV20-1,.,CSCAHRGRPYGYTF,TGCAGTTGTGCGCACAGGGGGCGTCCGTATGGCTACACCTTC
.,TRBJ1-2,TRBV7-2,.,CASSLAQGQGYTF,TGTGCCAGCAGCTTAGCGCAGGGTCAAGGCTACACCTTC
.,TRBJ2-2,TRBV7-9,.,CASSPDSLAGELFF,TGTGCCAGCAGCCCAGACAGCCTGGCCGGGGAGCTGTTTTTT
.,TRBJ2-2,TRBV6-5,.,CASSEGHLPGELFF,TGTGCCAGCAGTGAGGGTCACCTGCCCGGGGAGCTGTTTTTT
TRBD1,TRBJ1-2,TRBV6-5,few,CASRQRQGWLNYGYTF,TGTGCCAGCAGACAACGACAGGGCTGGCTCAACTATGGCTACACCTTC
.,TRBJ2-5,TRBV7-2,few,CASSLVISRAETQYF,TGTGCCAGCAGCTTAGTTATCTCCAGGGCGGAGACCCAGTACTTC
TRBD1,TRBJ2-3,TRBV10-3,.,CASLGQDPGDTQYF,TGTGCCAGCCTGGGACAGGATCCCGGAGATACGCAGTATTTT
.,TRBJ1-2,TRBV6-2/TRBV6-3,.,CASSYSSSPSYGYTF,TGTGCCAGCAGTTACTCAAGCAGCCCATCCTATGGCTACACCTTC
.,TRBJ2-1,TRBV27,.,CASSSLGSSYNEQFF,TGTGCCAGCAGTTCCCTCGGCAGCTCCTACAATGAGCAGTTCTTC
.,TRBJ1-2,TRBV18,.,CASSPQGEGYTF,TGTGCCAGCTCACCACAGGGGGAAGGCTACACCTTC
TRBD1,TRBJ2-7,TRBV19,.,CASSIPGGPYEQYF,TGTGCCAGTAGTATCCCAGGGGGACCCTACGAGCAGTACTTC
TRBD2,TRBJ2-3,TRBV5-6,few,CASSLRSGTRQDTQYF,TGTGCCAGCAGCTTGAGGAGCGGGACCCGACAGGATACGCAGTATTTT
.,TRBJ1-1,TRBV5-5,many,CASRSIRGGVRAFF,TGTGCCAGCAGGTCGATTAGGGGAGGAGTACGCGCTTTCTTT
.,TRBJ1-2,TRBV6-2/TRBV6-3,.,CASTNGQGRYGGYTF,TGTGCCAGCACCAACGGTCAGGGAAGATACGGGGGCTACACCTTC
TRBD1,TRBJ1-1,TRBV29-1,few,CSGDRGVNTEAFF,TGCAGCGGTGACAGGGGGGTGAACACTGAAGCTTTCTTT
TRBD1,TRBJ1-2,TRBV5-1,many,CASRDDRDYGYTF,TGCGCCAGCAGGGATGACAGGGACTATGGCTACACCTTC
.,TRBJ1-6,TRBV3-1,many,CASSQDPLVYSPLHF,TGTGCCAGCAGCCAAGACCCACTCGTCTATTCACCCCTCCACTTT
.,TRBJ1-6,TRBV7-2,.,CASSLRETPLHF,TGTGCCAGCAGCCTCAGGGAGACACCCCTCCACTTT
.,TRBJ2-7,TRBV6-2/TRBV6-3,.,CASTVERAYEQYF,TGTGCCAGCACTGTGGAGAGAGCCTACGAGCAGTACTTC
.,TRBJ1-4,TRBV19,.,CASSIMRGLEEKLFF,TGTGCCAGTAGTATCATGAGAGGGCTGGAGGAAAAACTGTTTTTT
.,TRBJ1-4,TRBV29-1,many,CSVRGTPRQNEKLFF,TGCAGCGTGCGGGGGACACCCAGACAGAATGAAAAACTGTTTTTT
.,TRBJ1-2,TRBV18,.,CASSPAAGSEYGYTF,TGTGCCAGCTCACCAGCGGCAGGATCTGAATATGGCTACACCTTC
TRBD1,TRBJ2-3,TRBV6-2/TRBV6-3,.,CASTPDRAPSSSDTQYF,TGTGCCAGCACCCCTGACAGGGCCCCAAGCAGTTCCGATACGCAGTATTTT
.,TRBJ2-3,TRBV29-1,many,CSVSRQANTDTQYF,TGCAGCGTATCCAGGCAGGCAAACACAGATACGCAGTATTTT
.,TRBJ2-4,TRBV5-6,few,CASKHGVAKNIQYF,TGTGCCAGCAAACACGGGGTGGCCAAAAACATTCAGTACTTC
.,TRBJ2-5,TRBV21-1,few,CASSKEDLEETQYF,TGTGCCAGCAGCAAAGAGGACTTAGAAGAGACCCAGTACTTC
.,TRBJ1-5,TRBV4-1,.,CASSQVDRNQPQHF,TGCGCCAGCAGCCAAGTGGACAGAAATCAGCCCCAGCATTTT
.,TRBJ1-6,TRBV4-1,.,CASSRDRGLGSPLHF,TGCGCCAGCAGCCGGGACCGAGGATTGGGTTCACCCCTCCACTTT
.,TRBJ2-5,TRBV5-1,.,CASSSTGALRGMETQYF,TGCGCCAGCAGTTCGACCGGGGCCTTGAGGGGAATGGAGACCCAGTACTTC
.,TRBJ2-5,TRBV24-1,few,CATEGDGTETQYF,TGTGCCACCGAGGGGGACGGCACGGAGACCCAGTACTTC
.,TRBJ1-1,TRBV12-3/TRBV12-4,.,CASSLAGSPNTEAFF,TGTGCCAGCAGTTTAGCGGGCAGCCCGAACACTGAAGCTTTCTTT
.,TRBJ1-4,TRBV7-2,many,CASSGQTGPNEKLFF,TGTGCCAGCAGCGGACAGACGGGACCTAATGAAAAACTGTTTTTT
TRBD2,TRBJ2-5,TRBV7-2,few,CASSLLGLAAQYF,TGTGCCAGCAGCTTATTGGGACTAGCGGCCCAGTACTTC
TRBD2,TRBJ2-5,TRBV7-9,.,CASSTRLAGDQETQYF,TGTGCCAGCAGCACCCGACTAGCGGGGGATCAAGAGACCCAGTACTTC
.,TRBJ1-2,TRBV7-2,few,CASSLGAFYGYTF,TGTGCCAGCAGCTTAGGGGCCTTCTATGGCTACACCTTC
.,TRBJ2-2,TRBV20-1,.,CSASKGLTGELFF,TGCAGTGCAAGCAAGGGGCTGACCGGGGAGCTGTTTTTT
.,TRBJ2-5,TRBV12-3/TRBV12-4,many,CASSRDAQETQYF,TGTGCCAGCAGCAGGGACGCCCAAGAGACCCAGTACTTC
TRBD1,TRBJ1-1,TRBV6-2/TRBV6-3,few,CASSYRPPDRAEAFF,TGTGCCAGCAGTTACCGACCCCCAGACAGGGCTGAAGCTTTCTTT
.,TRBJ2-1,TRBV12-3/TRBV12-4,.,CASFGAQGYNEQFF,TGTGCCAGCTTCGGGGCCCAGGGCTACAATGAGCAGTTCTTC
TRBD1,TRBJ1-2,TRBV7-9,.,CASSRGQGAVYGYTF,TGTGCCAGCAGCCGGGGACAGGGGGCGGTCTATGGCTACACCTTC
TRBD1,TRBJ1-1,TRBV29-1,.,CSVRLTGGPGTEAFF,TGCAGCGTACGATTGACAGGGGGCCCGGGCACTGAAGCTTTCTTT
TRBD1,TRBJ1-2,TRBV5-1,many,CASSPQGASYGYTF,TGCGCCAGCAGCCCACAGGGGGCCAGCTATGGCTACACCTTC
.,TRBJ2-2,TRBV7-9,.,CASSLPRWDTGELFF,TGTGCCAGCAGCTTACCTAGGTGGGACACCGGGGAGCTGTTTTTT
TRBD1,TRBJ2-3,TRBV25-1,many,CASSPRQGGDTQYF,TGTGCCAGCAGTCCCAGACAGGGGGGAGATACGCAGTATTTT
TRBD2,TRBJ2-4,TRBV4-1,few,CASSLAGGGQNIQYF,TGCGCCAGCAGTTTGGCCGGGGGGGGTCAAAACATTCAGTACTTC
TRBD1,TRBJ1-5,TRBV5-6,.,CASSRRQGSNQPQHF,TGTGCCAGCAGCCGCCGACAGGGCTCCAATCAGCCCCAGCATTTT